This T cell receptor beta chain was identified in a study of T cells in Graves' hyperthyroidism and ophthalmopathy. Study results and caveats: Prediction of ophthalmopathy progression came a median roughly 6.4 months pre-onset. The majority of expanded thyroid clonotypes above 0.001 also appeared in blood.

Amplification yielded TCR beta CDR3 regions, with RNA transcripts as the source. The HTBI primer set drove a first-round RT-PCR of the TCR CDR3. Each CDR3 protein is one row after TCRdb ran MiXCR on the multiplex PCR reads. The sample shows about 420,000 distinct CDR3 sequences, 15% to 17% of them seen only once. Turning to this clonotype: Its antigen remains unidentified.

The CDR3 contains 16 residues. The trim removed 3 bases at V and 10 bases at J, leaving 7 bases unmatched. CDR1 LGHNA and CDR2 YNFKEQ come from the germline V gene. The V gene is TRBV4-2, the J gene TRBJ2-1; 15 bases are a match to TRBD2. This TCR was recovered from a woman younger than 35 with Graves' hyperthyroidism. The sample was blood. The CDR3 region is CASSQQPGLAGGEQFF. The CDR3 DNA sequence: TGTGCCAGCAGCCAGCAGCCCGGACTAGCGGGGGGGGAGCAGTTCTTC.